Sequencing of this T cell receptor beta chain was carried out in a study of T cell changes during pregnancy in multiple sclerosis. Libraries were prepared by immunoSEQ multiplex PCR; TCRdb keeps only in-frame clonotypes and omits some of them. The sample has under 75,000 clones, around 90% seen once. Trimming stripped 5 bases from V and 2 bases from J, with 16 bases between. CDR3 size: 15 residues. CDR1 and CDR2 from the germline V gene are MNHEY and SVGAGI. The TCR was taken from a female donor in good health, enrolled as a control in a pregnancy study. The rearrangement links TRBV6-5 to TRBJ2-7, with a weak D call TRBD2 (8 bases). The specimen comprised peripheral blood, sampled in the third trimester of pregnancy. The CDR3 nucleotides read TGTGCCAGCAGTCCGATTAGCGGGACAGCCTACGAGCAGTACTTC. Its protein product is CASSPISGTAYEQYF.